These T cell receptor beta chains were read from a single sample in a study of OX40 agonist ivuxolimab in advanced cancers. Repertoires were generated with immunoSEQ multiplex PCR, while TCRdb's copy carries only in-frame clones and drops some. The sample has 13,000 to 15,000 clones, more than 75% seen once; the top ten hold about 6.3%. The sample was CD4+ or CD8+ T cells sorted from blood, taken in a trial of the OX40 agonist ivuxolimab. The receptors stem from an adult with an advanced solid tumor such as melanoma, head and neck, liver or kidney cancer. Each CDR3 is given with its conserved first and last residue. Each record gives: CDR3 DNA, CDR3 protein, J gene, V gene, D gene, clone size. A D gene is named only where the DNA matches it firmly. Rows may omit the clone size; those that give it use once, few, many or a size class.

DNA: TGTGCCAGCAGCTTACCCCTCAGGGGAGGAGGGCCCCAGTACTTC
CDR3: CASSLPLRGGGPQYF
J: TRBJ2-5
V: TRBV7-2
D: -
size: -

DNA: TGTGCCAGCAGTCCCCGGGACTCCTATAATTCACCCCTCCACTTT
CDR3: CASSPRDSYNSPLHF
J: TRBJ1-6
V: TRBV27
D: -
size: -

DNA: TGTGCCAGTAGGGTATCGGGACAGGGGAGCAATCAGCCCCAGCATTTT
CDR3: CASRVSGQGSNQPQHF
J: TRBJ1-5
V: TRBV19
D: TRBD1
size: -

DNA: TGTGCCAGCAGCTTAGGGGAAAGCGGGGGCCAGAAGACCCAGTACTTC
CDR3: CASSLGESGGQKTQYF
J: TRBJ2-5
V: TRBV7-2
D: TRBD2
size: -

DNA: TGTGCCAGCAGCTTAACAGGCTATGGCTACACCTTC
CDR3: CASSLTGYGYTF
J: TRBJ1-2
V: TRBV7-2
D: -
size: once

DNA: TGTGCCAGCAGCGTAGGGGCCCTTTCTGAGGGGCGTTCTGAGACCCAGTACTTC
CDR3: CASSVGALSEGRSETQYF
J: TRBJ2-5
V: TRBV9
D: -
size: -

DNA: TGTGCCAGCAGCTCCTCAGGGGGCGATTCACCCCTCCACTTT
CDR3: CASSSSGGDSPLHF
J: TRBJ1-6
V: TRBV7-2
D: TRBD1
size: -

DNA: TGTGCCAGCAGTTACTCGAAAGGGGGCCCCTACAATGAGCAGTTCTTC
CDR3: CASSYSKGGPYNEQFF
J: TRBJ2-1
V: TRBV6-5
D: TRBD1
size: -

DNA: TGTGCCAGCAGCTTCCCAGGGCAGAACACTGAAGCTTTCTTT
CDR3: CASSFPGQNTEAFF
J: TRBJ1-1
V: TRBV13
D: -
size: -

DNA: TGTGCCAGCAGTTACTCGTGGTCAGGGGGCTCCTACGAGCAGTACTTC
CDR3: CASSYSWSGGSYEQYF
J: TRBJ2-7
V: TRBV6-5
D: TRBD1
size: -

DNA: TGTGCCAGCAGCTTGGGGTCGTCTCCTTCCACAGATACGCAGTATTTT
CDR3: CASSLGSSPSTDTQYF
J: TRBJ2-3
V: TRBV5-5
D: -
size: once

DNA: TGTGCCAGCAGCTTACGAACGGCGAGCACAGATACGCAGTATTTT
CDR3: CASSLRTASTDTQYF
J: TRBJ2-3
V: TRBV7-3
D: -
size: -

DNA: TGTGCCAGTAGTATGAGGACAGGGGGCCGTCAGCCCCAGCATTTT
CDR3: CASSMRTGGRQPQHF
J: TRBJ1-5
V: TRBV19
D: TRBD1
size: -

DNA: TGTGCCAGCAGTTTGGACAGGTTGGGGCCTAACTATGGCTACACCTTC
CDR3: CASSLDRLGPNYGYTF
J: TRBJ1-2
V: TRBV28
D: TRBD1
size: -

DNA: TGTGCCAGCAGCTTGGACCTGAACACTGAAGCTTTCTTT
CDR3: CASSLDLNTEAFF
J: TRBJ1-1
V: TRBV5-4
D: -
size: -

DNA: TGTGCCAGCAGTGAAATCTCGGCGAGGAACACTGAAGCTTTCTTT
CDR3: CASSEISARNTEAFF
J: TRBJ1-1
V: TRBV6-1
D: -
size: -

DNA: TGCGCCAGCAGCAGGTCCGGGACGGTTACAGATACGCAGTATTTT
CDR3: CASSRSGTVTDTQYF
J: TRBJ2-3
V: TRBV5-1
D: -
size: -

DNA: TGTGCCAGCAGTTACCCGGGGCCGTCTTCCTATGGCTACACCTTC
CDR3: CASSYPGPSSYGYTF
J: TRBJ1-2
V: TRBV6-5
D: -
size: -

DNA: TGTGCCAGCAGTTCCGGACAGGGGAGGGGTCAGCCCCAGCATTTT
CDR3: CASSSGQGRGQPQHF
J: TRBJ1-5
V: TRBV6-9
D: TRBD1
size: -

DNA: TGTGCCAGCAGCTTAAGTAGCACCATATATTTT
CDR3: CASSLSSTIYF
J: TRBJ1-3
V: TRBV5-5
D: -
size: -

DNA: TGTGCCAGCAGCTTTCGAGGTGAGCAGTTCTTC
CDR3: CASSFRGEQFF
J: TRBJ2-1
V: TRBV5-6
D: -
size: -

DNA: TGTGCCAGTAGTGGGCAGGGGGGTTCACCCCTCCACTTT
CDR3: CASSGQGGSPLHF
J: TRBJ1-6
V: TRBV19
D: TRBD1
size: -

DNA: TGTGCCAGCAGCTTAGATAACAGGGCGAACACTGAAGCTTTCTTT
CDR3: CASSLDNRANTEAFF
J: TRBJ1-1
V: TRBV7-2
D: -
size: once

DNA: TGTGCCAGCAGCGTAGGGTTAGGGAACAATCAGCCCCAGCATTTT
CDR3: CASSVGLGNNQPQHF
J: TRBJ1-5
V: TRBV9
D: -
size: -

DNA: TGTGCCAGCTCACCACCGGGGGAATCTGGAAACACCATATATTTT
CDR3: CASSPPGESGNTIYF
J: TRBJ1-3
V: TRBV18
D: -
size: -

DNA: TGTGCCAGCAACTCCGGGGGGCGCACAGATACGCAGTATTTT
CDR3: CASNSGGRTDTQYF
J: TRBJ2-3
V: TRBV5-8
D: -
size: -

DNA: TGCGCCAGCAGCCAAGGTCTAGCGGGGTGGAGCGGGGAGCTGTTTTTT
CDR3: CASSQGLAGWSGELFF
J: TRBJ2-2
V: TRBV4-3
D: TRBD2
size: -